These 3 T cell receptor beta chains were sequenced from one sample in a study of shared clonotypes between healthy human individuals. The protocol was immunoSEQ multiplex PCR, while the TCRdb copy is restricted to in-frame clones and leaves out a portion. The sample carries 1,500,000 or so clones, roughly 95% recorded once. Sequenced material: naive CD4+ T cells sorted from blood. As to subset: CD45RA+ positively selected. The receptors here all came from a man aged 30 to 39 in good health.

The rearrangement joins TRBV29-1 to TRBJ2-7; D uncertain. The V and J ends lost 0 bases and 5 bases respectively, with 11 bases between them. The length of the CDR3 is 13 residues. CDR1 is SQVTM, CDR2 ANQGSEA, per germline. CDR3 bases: TGCAGCGTTGAAGATAGGCCAAACCACGAGCAGTACTTC. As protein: CSVEDRPNHEQYF.

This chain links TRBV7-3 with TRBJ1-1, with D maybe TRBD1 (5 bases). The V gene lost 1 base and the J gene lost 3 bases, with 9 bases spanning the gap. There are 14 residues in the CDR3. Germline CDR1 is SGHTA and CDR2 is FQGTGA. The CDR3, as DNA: TGTGCCAGCAGCTTAATGGGGGGTGACACTGAAGCTTTCTTT. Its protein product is CASSLMGGDTEAFF.

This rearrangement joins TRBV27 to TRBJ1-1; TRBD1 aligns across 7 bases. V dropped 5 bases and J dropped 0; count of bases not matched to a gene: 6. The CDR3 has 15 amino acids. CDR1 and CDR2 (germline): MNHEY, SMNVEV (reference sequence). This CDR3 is CASSPHRGLNTEAFF. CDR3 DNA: TGTGCCAGCAGTCCACACAGGGGTTTGAACACTGAAGCTTTCTTT.